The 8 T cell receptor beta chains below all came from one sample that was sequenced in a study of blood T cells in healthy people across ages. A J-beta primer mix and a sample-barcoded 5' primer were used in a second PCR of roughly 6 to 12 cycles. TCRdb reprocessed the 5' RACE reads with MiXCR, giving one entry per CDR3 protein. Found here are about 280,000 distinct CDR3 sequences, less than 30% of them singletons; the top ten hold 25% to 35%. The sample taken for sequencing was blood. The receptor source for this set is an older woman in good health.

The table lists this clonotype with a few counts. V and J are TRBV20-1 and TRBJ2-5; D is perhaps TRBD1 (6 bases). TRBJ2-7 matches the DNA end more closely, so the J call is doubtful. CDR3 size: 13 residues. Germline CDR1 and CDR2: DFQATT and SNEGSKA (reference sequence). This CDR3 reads CSAPDSRSYEQYF. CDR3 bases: TGCAGTGCCCCGGACAGCCGCTCCTACGAGCAGTACTTC.

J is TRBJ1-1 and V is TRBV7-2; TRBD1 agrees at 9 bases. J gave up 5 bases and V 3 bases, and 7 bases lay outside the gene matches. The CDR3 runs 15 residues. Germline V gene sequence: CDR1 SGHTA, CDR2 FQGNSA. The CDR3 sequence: CASSLKGQGGTEAFF. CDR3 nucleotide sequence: TGTGCCAGCAGCTTGAAGGGACAGGGTGGTACTGAAGCTTTCTTT.

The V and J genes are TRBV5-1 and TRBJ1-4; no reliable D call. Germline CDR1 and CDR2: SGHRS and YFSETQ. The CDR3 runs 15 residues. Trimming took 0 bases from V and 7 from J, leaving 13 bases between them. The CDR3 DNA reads TGCGCCAGCAGCTTGGCCGGCAGCCCCGGTGAAAAACTGTTTTTT. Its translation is CASSLAGSPGEKLFF.

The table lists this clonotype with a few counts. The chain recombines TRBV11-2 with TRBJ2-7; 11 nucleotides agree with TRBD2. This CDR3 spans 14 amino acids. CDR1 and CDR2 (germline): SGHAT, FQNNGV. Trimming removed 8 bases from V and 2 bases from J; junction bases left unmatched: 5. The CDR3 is CASGRLAGTYEQYF. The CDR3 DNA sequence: TGTGCCAGCGGACGACTAGCGGGGACCTACGAGCAGTACTTC. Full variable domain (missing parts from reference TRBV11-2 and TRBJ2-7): EAGVAQSPRYKIIEKRQSVAFWCNPISGHATLYWYQQILGQGPKLLIQFQNNGVVDDSQLPKDRFSAERLKGVDSTLKIQPAKLEDSAVYLCASGRLAGTYEQYFGPGTRLTVT.

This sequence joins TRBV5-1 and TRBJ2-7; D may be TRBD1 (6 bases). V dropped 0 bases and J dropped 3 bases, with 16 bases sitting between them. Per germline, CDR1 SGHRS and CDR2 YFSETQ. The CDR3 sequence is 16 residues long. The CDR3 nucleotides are TGCGCCAGCAGCTTGGGACACAGGGATACTCTCTACGAGCAGTACTTC. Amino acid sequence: CASSLGHRDTLYEQYF.

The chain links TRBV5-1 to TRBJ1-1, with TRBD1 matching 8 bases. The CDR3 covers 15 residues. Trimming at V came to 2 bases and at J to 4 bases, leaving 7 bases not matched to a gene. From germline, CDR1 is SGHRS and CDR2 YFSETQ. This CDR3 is CASSLAAGGSTEAFF. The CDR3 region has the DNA TGCGCCAGCAGCTTAGCCGCAGGGGGCTCCACTGAAGCTTTCTTT.

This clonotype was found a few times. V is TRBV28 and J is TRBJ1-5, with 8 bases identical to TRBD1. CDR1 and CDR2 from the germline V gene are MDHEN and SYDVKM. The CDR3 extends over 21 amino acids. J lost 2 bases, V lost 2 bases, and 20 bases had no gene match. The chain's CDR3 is CASSLGGLGQVFGSGNQPQHF. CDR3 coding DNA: TGTGCCAGCAGTTTAGGGGGCCTGGGACAGGTTTTTGGTAGTGGCAATCAGCCCCAGCATTTT.

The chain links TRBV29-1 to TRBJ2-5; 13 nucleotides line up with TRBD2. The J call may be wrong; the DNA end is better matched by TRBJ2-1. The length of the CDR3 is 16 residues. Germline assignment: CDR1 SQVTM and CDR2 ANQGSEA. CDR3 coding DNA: TGCAGCGTTGAAGAGGGTTGGACTAGCGGGAGTTGTGAGCAGTTCTTC. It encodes CSVEEGWTSGSCEQFF.